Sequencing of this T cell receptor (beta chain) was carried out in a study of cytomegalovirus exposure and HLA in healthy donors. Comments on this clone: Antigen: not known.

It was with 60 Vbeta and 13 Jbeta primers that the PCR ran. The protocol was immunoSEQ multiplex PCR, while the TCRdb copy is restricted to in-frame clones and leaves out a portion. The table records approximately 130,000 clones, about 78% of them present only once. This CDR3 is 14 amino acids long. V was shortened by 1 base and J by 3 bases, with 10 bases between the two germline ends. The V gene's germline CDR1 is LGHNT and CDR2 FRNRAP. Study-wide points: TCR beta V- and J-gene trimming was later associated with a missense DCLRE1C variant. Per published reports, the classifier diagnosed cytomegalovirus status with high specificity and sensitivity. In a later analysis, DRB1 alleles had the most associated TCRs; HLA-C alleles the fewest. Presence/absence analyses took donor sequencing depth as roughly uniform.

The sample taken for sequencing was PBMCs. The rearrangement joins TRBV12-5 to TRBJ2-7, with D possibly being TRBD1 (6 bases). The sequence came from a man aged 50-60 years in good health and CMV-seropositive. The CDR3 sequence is CASGLEGVVYEQYF. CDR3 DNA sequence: TGTGCTAGTGGTTTGGAGGGGGTTGTCTACGAGCAGTACTTC. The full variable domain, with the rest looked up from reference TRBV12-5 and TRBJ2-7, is DARVTQTPRHKVTEMGQEVTMRCQPILGHNTVFWYRQTMMQGLELLAYFRNRAPLDDSGMPKDRFSAEMPDATLATLKIQPSEPRDSAVYFCASGLEGVVYEQYFGPGTRLTVT.